Presented here are 20 T cell receptor beta chains from one specimen sequenced in a study of T cell responses to AZD1222 COVID-19 vaccine. Only in-frame clones appear in the TCRdb table, and some are missing; sequencing was by immunoSEQ multiplex PCR. The sample carries 180,000 or so clones, about nine tenths recorded once. The starting material was peripheral blood, obtained 28 days after the second AZD1222 dose. Receptor source: an adult who received the AZD1222 COVID-19 vaccine.

CDR3 protein: CASSSRGSDTQYF. DNA for the CDR3: TGTGCCAGCAGTTCTCGGGGTTCGGATACGCAGTATTTT. The chain couples TRBV6-2 or TRBV6-3 to TRBJ2-3; D may be TRBD2 (5 bases). Trimming took off 4 bases at V and 6 bases at J, with 11 bases between the two ends. The CDR3 runs to 13 residues. CDR1 MNHEY and CDR2 SVGEGT come from the germline V gene.

The V and J genes are TRBV6-1 and TRBJ1-4; D unresolved. The CDR3 runs to 14 residues. Germline values: CDR1 MNHNS, CDR2 SASEGT. Trimming took 2 bases from V and 5 from J, leaving 9 bases between them. This CDR3 reads CASSEMYSNEKLFF. CDR3 sequence (DNA): TGTGCCAGCAGTGAAATGTACAGCAATGAAAAACTGTTTTTT.

The rearrangement joins TRBV13 to TRBJ1-3; no firm D call. The CDR3 sequence is 15 residues long. The germline CDR1 and CDR2 sequences are PRHDT and FYEKMQ (reference sequence). Between the trimmed V and J ends, which lost 5 bases and 1 base, there was a span of 12 bases. DNA of the CDR3: TGTGCCAGCAGCAAAGGTTTTCAATCTGGAAACACCATATATTTT. It codes for CASSKGFQSGNTIYF. The whole variable domain, filled in from reference TRBV13 and TRBJ1-3, reads AAGVIQSPRHLIKEKRETATLKCYPIPRHDTVYWYQQGPGQDPQFLISFYEKMQSDKGSIPDRFSAQQFSDYHSELNMSSLELGDSALYFCASSKGFQSGNTIYFGEGSWLTVV.

V and J are TRBV5-1 and TRBJ2-3, with 8 nucleotides matching TRBD1. Germline V CDR1 and CDR2: SGHRS, YFSETQ. The CDR3 spans 15 residues. V shed 4 bases, J shed 0 bases, and the junction held 4 bases outside the gene matches. The CDR3 DNA follows: TGCGCCAGCAGCCCGGGACAGGCTAGCACAGATACGCAGTATTTT. Translating it yields CASSPGQASTDTQYF.

CDR3: CASSTRVTLYNEQFF. The DNA of the CDR3 is TGTGCCAGCAGCACCCGGGTAACCCTATACAATGAGCAGTTCTTC. This rearrangement joins TRBV2 to TRBJ2-1; D not certain. Trimming shortened V by 6 bases and J by 4 bases, and 16 bases separated the two germline ends. The CDR3 has 15 residues. From germline, CDR1 is SNHLY and CDR2 FYNNEI.

The chain carries TRBV5-1 and TRBJ1-1; a possible D gene is TRBD1 (5 bases). From germline, CDR1 is SGHRS and CDR2 YFSETQ. V lost 3 bases to trimming and J lost 2 bases, with 8 bases between them. The CDR3 runs to 13 residues. CDR3 residues: CASSSRGNTEAFF. For the CDR3, the DNA is TGCGCCAGCAGCTCAAGGGGTAACACTGAAGCTTTCTTT.

The chain has TRBV6-4 and TRBJ1-3; TRBD1 matches 10 bases. The V gene's germline CDR1 is MRHNA and CDR2 SNTAGT. The CDR3 runs to 18 residues. J gave up 0 bases and V 3 bases, and 8 bases lay outside the gene matches. CDR3 sequence (DNA): TGTGCCAGCAGTGAGCTCCGGGACAGGGGTAACTCTGGAAACACCATATATTTT. Protein: CASSELRDRGNSGNTIYF.

DNA for the CDR3: TGTGCCAGCAGACACCGAGGGACTTCAGATACGCAGTATTTT. Encoded protein: CASRHRGTSDTQYF. The chain uses TRBV3-1 (or the pseudogene TRBV3-2) and TRBJ2-3, with a tentative D call TRBD2 (6 bases). Deletions cut 6 bases from V and 4 bases from J, with 14 bases between. CDR1 is LGHDT, CDR2 YNNKEL, per germline (reference sequence). This CDR3 has 14 residues.

CDR3 bases: TGTGCCAGCAGTTTACCCAACAGGCCCCAGCATTTT. This codes for CASSLPNRPQHF. The chain links TRBV12-3 or TRBV12-4 to TRBJ1-5; the D is unclear. This CDR3 is 12 amino acids long. Deletions cut 2 bases from V and 9 bases from J, with 8 bases between.

The J gene is TRBJ2-7, the V gene TRBV11-2; possible D gene TRBD2, 5 bases. This CDR3 comprises 14 residues. CDR1 and CDR2 from the germline V gene are SGHAT and FQNNGV. The V end lost 7 bases, the J end lost 4 bases, and 17 bases lay between the germline ends. CDR3 in DNA: TGTGCCAGCACCATCCCCCGGGATCCATACGAGCAGTACTTC. Translation: CASTIPRDPYEQYF.

The chain has TRBV27 and TRBJ2-3; 7 bases are shared with TRBD2. V shed 3 bases, J shed 5 bases, and the junction held 5 bases outside the gene matches. CDR1 is MNHEY, CDR2 SMNVEV, per germline (reference sequence). The CDR3 is 14 amino acids. Written as DNA, the CDR3 is TGTGCCAGCAGTTTTTTGGCGGGAGAAGATACGCAGTATTTT. It yields the protein CASSFLAGEDTQYF.

The chain joins TRBV3-1 (or the pseudogene TRBV3-2) to TRBJ1-2; 8 bases agree with TRBD1. This CDR3 has 15 residues. CDR1 and CDR2 (germline): LGHDT, YNNKEL (reference sequence). The V gene end was trimmed by 1 base and the J gene end by 8 bases; junction bases not matched to a gene: 9. Written as DNA, the CDR3 is TGTGCCAGCAGCCAAGGGCAGGGGGCCGGGTTGGGCTACACCTTC. Protein: CASSQGQGAGLGYTF.

This clone was seen a few times. The V call is TRBV5-4, the J call TRBJ1-4; 8 bases agree with TRBD1. With V trimmed by 3 bases and J by 0 bases, 4 bases remained unmatched. Germline V gene data show CDR1 as SGHNT and CDR2 as YYREEE (reference sequence). The CDR3 has 16 residues. Here the CDR3 reads CASSSGQGSTNEKLFF. In DNA, the CDR3 is TGTGCCAGCAGCTCTGGACAGGGATCAACTAATGAAAAACTGTTTTTT. The full variable domain, with the rest looked up from reference TRBV5-4 and TRBJ1-4, is ETGVTQSPTHLIKTRGQQVTLRCSSQSGHNTVSWYQQALGQGPQFIFQYYREEENGRGNFPPRFSGLQFPNYSSELNVNALELDDSALYLCASSSGQGSTNEKLFFGSGTQLSVL.

CDR3 bases: TGTGCCAGCAGTTCGACGGTCGGGGAGCTGTTTTTT. Amino acid sequence: CASSSTVGELFF. The rearrangement uses TRBV28 and TRBJ2-2, with D hard to call. The CDR3 spans 12 residues. V shed 4 bases and J shed 7 bases, with 7 bases lying between them. Germline values: CDR1 MDHEN, CDR2 SYDVKM.

The CDR3 protein is CAWSVPGYKQYF. CDR3 bases: TGTGCCTGGAGTGTACCGGGGTACAAGCAGTACTTC. The rearrangement links TRBV30 to TRBJ2-7, with a weak D call TRBD2 (5 bases). The CDR3 extends over 12 amino acids. The V end lost 0 bases, the J end lost 8 bases, and 11 bases lay between the germline ends. Germline CDR1 GTSNPN, CDR2 SVGIG (reference sequence).

The CDR3 nucleotides read TGTGCCAGCAGCCGAGCGGCGGGACAGGGTCGTGAAAAACTGTTTTTT. Its protein is CASSRAAGQGREKLFF. This chain joins TRBV2 and TRBJ1-4; the match to TRBD1 covers 9 bases. Losses at the gene ends were 6 bases for V and 7 bases for J; bases not matched to a gene: 12. Germline CDR1 and CDR2: SNHLY and FYNNEI. This CDR3 is 16 amino acids long. The full variable domain, rest sourced from reference TRBV2 and TRBJ1-4, is EPEVTQTPSHQVTQMGQEVILRCVPISNHLYFYWYRQILGQKVEFLVSFYNNEISEKSEIFDDQFSVERPDGSNFTLKIRSTKLEDSAMYFCASSRAAGQGREKLFFGSGTQLSVL.

The rearrangement joins TRBV28 to TRBJ1-6; no reliable D call. V gave up 8 bases and J gave up 6 bases, with 5 bases separating them. The CDR3 is 11 amino acids. CDR1 and CDR2 (germline): MDHEN, SYDVKM. The CDR3 DNA follows: TGTGCCAGCCGATCTAATTCACCCCTCCACTTT. Translation: CASRSNSPLHF.

A remark on this clone: Relative to the germline gene, one junction end is altered; a read error may explain this. Other nucleotide sequences from this sample produce the same CDR3. The chain employs TRBV6-5 and TRBJ2-1; no firm D call. CDR1 and CDR2 from the germline V gene are MNHEY and SVGAGI. This CDR3 spans 11 amino acids. Written as DNA, the CDR3 is TGTGCCAGCAGTACCTATAATGAGCAGTTCTTC. This encodes CASSTYNEQFF.

This rearrangement joins TRBV10-3 to TRBJ2-7, with 9 bases matching TRBD1. The CDR3 has 14 amino acids. CDR1 is ENHRY, CDR2 SYGVKD, per germline. V was clipped by 6 bases and J by 3 bases; unmatched bases: 6. CDR3 DNA sequence: TGTGCCATCAGAGGGACAGGGAACGACTACGAGCAGTACTTC. Amino acid sequence: CAIRGTGNDYEQYF.

The genes are TRBV7-8 and TRBJ1-2, with TRBD1 identical over 10 bases. Germline CDR1 reads SGHVS; CDR2 reads FQNEAQ. This CDR3 is 15 amino acids long. V gave up 3 bases and J gave up 2 bases; unmatched junction bases: 3. The CDR3 nucleotides read TGTGCCAGCAGCTTTGGGGGACAGGGGAACTATGGCTACACCTTC. It yields the protein CASSFGGQGNYGYTF. The whole variable domain, remainder taken from reference TRBV7-8 and TRBJ1-2, is GAGVSQSPRYKVAKRGQDVALRCDPISGHVSLFWYQQALGQGPEFLTYFQNEAQLDKSGLPSDRFFAERPEGSVSTLKIQRTQQEDSAVYLCASSFGGQGNYGYTFGSGTRLTVV.